The table lists the clone carrying this TCR beta chain with many counts. This entry comes from a study of T cells in Graves' hyperthyroidism and ophthalmopathy. Patients were excluded for uncontrolled infection, other autoimmune disease, pregnancy or lactation. Researchers took RNA transcripts and amplified the TCR beta CDR3 regions from them. HTBI primers were the set used in a first-round RT-PCR of the TCR CDR3. A single record per CDR3 protein comes from TCRdb applying MiXCR to the multiplex PCR reads. Here the sample spans more than 300,000 distinct CDR3 sequences, approximately 18% being singletons. V shed 5 bases and J shed 7 bases, with 14 bases lying between them. The CDR3 is 13 residues long. The germline V gene has CDR1 MNHEY and CDR2 SMNVEV (reference sequence).

The V and J genes are TRBV27 and TRBJ1-2, with D hard to call. The sequence derives from a woman aged 25-40 years with Graves' hyperthyroidism that later progressed to Graves' ophthalmopathy. Sequenced sample: blood. The CDR3 nucleotides are TGTGCCAGCAGTACTCAAGGTTTGGGTGGCTACACCTTC. Protein: CASSTQGLGGYTF.